This entry lists 18 T cell receptor beta chains sequenced from one sample in a study of cytomegalovirus exposure and HLA in healthy donors. Produced via immunoSEQ multiplex PCR; TCRdb's table is partial and in-frame only. This sample carries some 180,000 clones, about three quarters of them seen once, and the ten largest clones take about 1.2%. Input material: PBMCs. The source of these receptors is a woman under 40 in good health and CMV-seronegative.

This chain links TRBV18 with TRBJ2-2, with D tentatively TRBD1 (5 bases). The CDR3 is 14 amino acids. Germline CDR1 is KGHSH and CDR2 is LQKENI. V dropped 3 bases and J dropped 3 bases, with 8 bases sitting between them. CDR3 loop: CASSPKTDTGELFF. The CDR3 DNA reads TGTGCCAGCTCACCGAAGACAGACACCGGGGAGCTGTTTTTT.

The chain links TRBV27 to TRBJ2-2, with 7 bases aligning to TRBD2. Germline assignment: CDR1 MNHEY and CDR2 SMNVEV (reference sequence). CDR3 length equals 18 residues. V was pared by 3 bases and J by 3 bases, with 13 bases of the junction left unmatched. CDR3 residues: CASSFGVSGASYTGELFF. CDR3 DNA: TGTGCCAGCAGTTTTGGGGTGAGCGGGGCGTCGTACACCGGGGAGCTGTTTTTT.

V gene TRBV30 combines with J gene TRBJ2-1; TRBD2 matches 7 bases. Germline V CDR1 and CDR2: GTSNPN, SVGIG (reference sequence). The ends lost 1 base at V and 5 bases at J; junction bases unmatched: 5. The CDR3 spans 14 residues. The CDR3 sequence is CAWSASGGDNEQFF. The CDR3 coding sequence is TGTGCCTGGAGTGCGTCGGGAGGTGACAATGAGCAGTTCTTC.

The chain joins TRBV4-1 to TRBJ1-2; D might be TRBD1 (5 bases). Trimming removed 3 bases at V and 4 bases at J, with 18 bases between. The CDR3 length is 16 residues. Germline CDR1 MGHRA, CDR2 YSYEKL. Written as DNA, the CDR3 is TGCGCCAGCAGCCAGGGGGATGGAGGGGACTTCTATGGCTACACCTTC. Protein sequence: CASSQGDGGDFYGYTF.

This sequence joins TRBV2 and TRBJ2-1, with 7 bases identical to TRBD2. V lost 5 bases and J lost 9; bases outside the gene matches: 13. The CDR3 is made up of 15 amino acids. Per germline, CDR1 SNHLY and CDR2 FYNNEI. DNA of the CDR3: TGTGCCAGCAGTCCTGGGCTAGCGGCAGGGTCTGAGCAGTTCTTC. It translates to CASSPGLAAGSEQFF.

The V call is TRBV7-6, the J call TRBJ1-1; 7 nucleotides match TRBD1. Germline values: CDR1 SGHVS, CDR2 FNYEAQ. V trimming: 5 bases; J trimming: 1 base; junction bases outside the gene matches: 16. The CDR3 sequence is 18 residues long. Here the CDR3 reads CASSLTAGTVIKNTEAFF. CDR3 sequence (DNA): TGTGCCAGCAGCCTTACCGCCGGGACAGTGATAAAGAACACTGAAGCTTTCTTT.

The chain is built from TRBV30 and TRBJ2-1, with D unclear. The CDR3 runs to 11 residues. Germline V gene lookup returns CDR1 GTSNPN and CDR2 SVGIG (reference sequence). Trimming cost V 3 bases and J 9 bases, with 9 bases left between them. The CDR3 region is CAWRKAGEQFF. The CDR3 DNA reads TGTGCCTGGAGGAAAGCTGGTGAGCAGTTCTTC.

The J gene is TRBJ1-2, the V gene TRBV4-1, with D possibly matching TRBD1 (6 bases). Germline CDR1 and CDR2: MGHRA and YSYEKL. The V end was cut by 4 bases, the J end by 6 bases, with 15 bases between. The CDR3 length is 14 residues. The CDR3 reads CASSPAGTRDGYTF. The CDR3 DNA is TGCGCCAGCAGCCCGGCTGGGACAAGAGATGGCTACACCTTC.

This clone was recorded once. The chain employs TRBV25-1 and TRBJ2-2; TRBD2 might be the D (6 bases). The CDR3 totals 13 residues. The V and J ends lost 7 bases and 5 bases respectively, with 11 bases between them. Germline values: CDR1 MGHDK, CDR2 SYGVNS. The CDR3 bases are TGTGCCAGCACTGTTGGGGGGACCGGGGAGCTGTTTTTT. Translation gives CASTVGGTGELFF.

The rearrangement joins TRBV7-9 to TRBJ1-1, with 9 bases lining up with TRBD1. CDR1 and CDR2 (germline): SEHNR, FQNEAQ (reference sequence). The CDR3 length is 13 residues. Trimming took 5 bases from V and 10 from J; bases not matched to a gene: 8. Written as DNA, the CDR3 is TGTGCCAGCAGCCCCGGCGGACAGGGGCGAGCTTTCTTT. Encoded protein: CASSPGGQGRAFF.

The chain employs TRBV19 and TRBJ1-5; D not certain. V dropped 3 bases and J dropped 2 bases, with 5 bases sitting between them. The germline gives CDR1 LNHDA, CDR2 SQIVND (reference sequence). The CDR3 has 13 amino acids. The DNA of the CDR3 is TGTGCCAGTAGTATGACTGGCAATCAGCCCCAGCATTTT. As protein: CASSMTGNQPQHF.

CDR3 bases: TGCAGCGTTGAAGGGAAAAGCGGGATGACACAAGAGACCCAGTACTTC. Encoded protein: CSVEGKSGMTQETQYF. The V and J genes are TRBV29-1 and TRBJ2-5, with TRBD2 matching over 7 bases. V lost 1 base, J lost 2 bases, and 10 bases stayed unmatched. The CDR3 spans 16 residues. CDR1 is SQVTM, CDR2 ANQGSEA, per germline. The full variable domain, its missing parts supplied by reference TRBV29-1 and TRBJ2-5, is SAVISQKPSRDICQRGTSLTIQCQVDSQVTMMFWYRQQPGQSLTLIATANQGSEATYESGFVIDKFPISRPNLTFSTLTVSNMSPEDSSIYLCSVEGKSGMTQETQYFGPGTRLLVL.

V is TRBV25-1 and J is TRBJ2-2, with 11 nucleotides matching TRBD1. The CDR3 has 17 residues. The germline CDR1 and CDR2 sequences are MGHDK and SYGVNS. With V trimmed by 1 base and J by 0 bases, 1 base remained unmatched. CDR3 region: CASSESGQGANTGELFF. The CDR3 DNA reads as TGTGCCAGCAGTGAATCGGGACAGGGGGCGAACACCGGGGAGCTGTTTTTT. The full variable domain, its missing parts supplied by reference TRBV25-1 and TRBJ2-2, is EADIYQTPRYLVIGTGKKITLECSQTMGHDKMYWYQQDPGMELHLIHYSYGVNSTEKGDLSSESTVSRIRTEHFPLTLESARPSHTSQYLCASSESGQGANTGELFFGEGSRLTVL.

This clone came up once. The V call is TRBV7-8, the J call TRBJ2-7; 10 bases line up with TRBD1. The germline gives CDR1 SGHVS, CDR2 FQNEAQ. J gave up 3 bases and V 6 bases, and 11 bases lay outside the gene matches. This CDR3 comprises 16 residues. CDR3 region: CASRDSRDRGLYEQYF. The CDR3 DNA is TGTGCCAGCAGAGATTCCAGAGACAGGGGGCTCTACGAGCAGTACTTC.

This clone has just one count. The chain carries TRBV5-1 and TRBJ1-1; 7 bases are shared with TRBD1. Germline trimming cut 5 bases from V and 6 bases from J; bases unmatched to any gene: 13. Germline V gene sequence: CDR1 SGHRS, CDR2 YFSETQ. The CDR3 has 15 amino acids. The CDR3 sequence is CASSRPNAGGSEAFF. The CDR3 nucleotides read TGCGCCAGCAGTCGGCCGAACGCAGGGGGTTCTGAAGCTTTCTTT.

This CDR3 reads CASSLGTPNTGELFF. CDR3 coding DNA: TGTGCCAGCAGCCTCGGGACACCGAACACCGGGGAGCTGTTTTTT. The J gene is TRBJ2-2, the V gene TRBV7-3; a weak D match, TRBD1 (6 bases). Germline CDR1 SGHTA, CDR2 FQGTGA. Trimming pared 5 bases from V and 0 bases from J, leaving 10 bases between. This CDR3 is built from 15 residues.

The chain combines TRBV18 with TRBJ2-1, with D perhaps matching TRBD2 (5 bases). CDR3 length equals 13 residues. The ends were cut back, 3 bases at V and 7 bases at J, with 10 bases in the middle. The germline V gene encodes CDR1 KGHSH and CDR2 LQKENI. In DNA, the CDR3 is TGTGCCAGCTCACCTCTAGCTACAAATGAGCAGTTCTTC. Its protein product is CASSPLATNEQFF. The full variable domain, with the rest looked up from reference TRBV18 and TRBJ2-1, is NAGVMQNPRHLVRRRGQEARLRCSPMKGHSHVYWYRQLPEEGLKFMVYLQKENIIDESGMPKERFSAEFPKEGPSILRIQQVVRGDSAAYFCASSPLATNEQFFGPGTRLTVL.

The gene calls are TRBV4-1 and TRBJ2-1, with TRBD2 matching over 8 bases. The germline gives CDR1 MGHRA, CDR2 YSYEKL. J lost 3 bases, V lost 2 bases, and 3 bases had no gene match. The length of the CDR3 is 15 residues. CDR3 sequence (DNA): TGCGCCAGCAGCCAACAGCGGGAGAGCTACAATGAGCAGTTCTTC. Amino acid sequence: CASSQQRESYNEQFF.